This entry lists 27 T cell receptor beta chains sequenced from one sample in a study of T-cell memory formation after mild COVID-19. TCRdb re-analysed the 5' RACE reads in MiXCR, keeping a single row per CDR3 protein. This sample carries about 430,000 distinct CDR3 sequences, 18% of them seen once, and the ten largest clones take around a fifth. Material: PBMCs or a T cell subset sorted from them (not recorded which). The receptors stem from a man aged 18 to 30 who had mild COVID-19 (a few samples of this study predate the infection). Cell type and time point are not known.

The J gene is TRBJ2-5, the V gene TRBV5-6, with D maybe TRBD1 (5 bases). Germline CDR1 SGHDT, CDR2 YYEEEE. The CDR3 runs to 14 residues. The ends were cut back, 0 bases at V and 0 bases at J, with 6 bases in the middle. Written as DNA, the CDR3 is TGTGCCAGCAGCTTGGCCAGGGACCAAGAGACCCAGTACTTC. Its translation: CASSLARDQETQYF. Based on the CDR3 plus reference TRBV5-6 and TRBJ2-5, the full variable domain is DAGVTQSPTHLIKTRGQQVTLRCSPKSGHDTVSWYQQALGQGPQFIFQYYEEEERQRGNFPDRFSGHQFPNYSSELNVNALLLGDSALYLCASSLARDQETQYFGPGTRLLVL.

This clonotype appeared a few times. The chain's CDR3 is CSVDPGTGFDSPLHF. Here the CDR3 DNA reads TGCAGTGTCGACCCCGGGACAGGGTTTGATTCACCCCTCCACTTT. The rearrangement links TRBV20-1 to TRBJ1-6; TRBD1 aligns across 9 bases. The germline CDR1 and CDR2 sequences are DFQATT and SNEGSKA (reference sequence). With 7 bases clipped from V and 8 bases from J, the junction kept 12 bases outside the gene matches. This CDR3 spans 15 amino acids.

A few counts support this clonotype. The chain couples TRBV24-1 to TRBJ1-5; 7 nucleotides agree with TRBD1. The CDR3 sequence is 15 residues long. Germline V gene sequence: CDR1 KGHDR, CDR2 SFDVKD. Trimming took 4 bases from V and 4 from J; bases not matched to a gene: 6. CDR3 in amino acids: CATSEGGQMNQPQHF. For the CDR3, the DNA is TGTGCCACCAGTGAGGGGGGACAGATGAATCAGCCCCAGCATTTT.

In its sample, this clonotype was seen many times. The chain links TRBV6-2 or TRBV6-3 to TRBJ2-2; D unresolved. Germline assignment: CDR1 MNHEY and CDR2 SVGEGT. V was trimmed by 6 bases and J by 5 bases, leaving 19 bases between them. CDR3 length: 16 amino acids. CDR3 sequence reads: CASSPQWGWGTGELFF. CDR3 coding DNA: TGTGCCAGCAGCCCGCAGTGGGGTTGGGGTACCGGGGAGCTGTTTTTT.

The chain couples TRBV3-1 to TRBJ1-2, with a tentative D call TRBD1 (5 bases). The germline V and J ends were trimmed by 4 bases and 10 bases, with 13 bases remaining between them. Germline V gives CDR1 LGHDT, CDR2 YNNKEL (reference sequence). The CDR3 totals 12 residues. The CDR3 reads CASSPRDGPYTF. The CDR3 coding sequence is TGTGCCAGCAGCCCAAGGGACGGGCCCTACACCTTC.

This clonotype was observed a handful of times. This rearrangement joins TRBV5-1 to TRBJ2-2; 7 nucleotides line up with TRBD1. The CDR3 loop spans 14 amino acids. V shed 3 bases and J 5 bases; nucleotides not matched to a gene: 4. CDR1 is SGHRS, CDR2 YFSETQ, per germline. The CDR3 spells CASSSWTGTGELFF. The CDR3 bases are TGCGCCAGCAGCTCCTGGACAGGAACCGGGGAGCTGTTTTTT. The complete variable domain, with remaining parts taken from reference TRBV5-1 and TRBJ2-2, reads KAGVTQTPRYLIKTRGQQVTLSCSPISGHRSVSWYQQTPGQGLQFLFEYFSETQRNKGNFPGRFSGRQFSNSRSEMNVSTLELGDSALYLCASSSWTGTGELFFGEGSRLTVL.

The genes are TRBV20-1 and TRBJ2-5; D unclear. V was cut by 6 bases and J by 4 bases, with 12 bases left in between. CDR3 length: 12 residues. Looked up from germline, CDR1 is DFQATT and CDR2 is SNEGSKA (reference sequence). The CDR3 bases are TGCAGTGCGGGGTGGCGGCGAGAGACCCAGTACTTC. Amino acid sequence: CSAGWRRETQYF.

The chain links TRBV10-3 to TRBJ1-1, with D possibly TRBD1 on 5 matching bases. The length of the CDR3 is 15 residues. V dropped 0 bases and J dropped 0 bases, with 8 bases sitting between them. The germline V gene has CDR1 ENHRY and CDR2 SYGVKD. The CDR3 sequence: CAISESGPVNTEAFF. The DNA for the CDR3 is TGTGCCATCAGTGAGTCGGGGCCAGTGAACACTGAAGCTTTCTTT.

The genes are TRBV9 and TRBJ1-2; maybe TRBD1 (5 bases). CDR3 length equals 19 residues. Trimming took off 0 bases at V and 1 base at J, with 22 bases between the two ends. The V gene's germline CDR1 is SGDLS and CDR2 YYNGEE. Here the CDR3 reads CASSVASALMGLHNYGYTF. Written as DNA, the CDR3 is TGTGCCAGCAGCGTAGCGTCGGCGCTCATGGGACTACATAACTATGGCTACACCTTC.

At least ten counts were recorded for this clonotype. J is TRBJ2-5 and V is TRBV6-2 or TRBV6-3, with 9 bases aligning to TRBD1. Losses at the gene ends were 7 bases for V and 2 bases for J; bases not matched to a gene: 8. Germline lookup yields CDR1 MNHEY and CDR2 SVGEGT. The CDR3 spans 15 residues. The CDR3 sequence is CASNLQGAPQETQYF. The CDR3 DNA follows: TGTGCCAGCAACCTACAGGGGGCACCGCAAGAGACCCAGTACTTC.

This clonotype was detected only a few times. V gene TRBV7-2 combines with J gene TRBJ1-6; perhaps TRBD1 as D (5 bases). CDR3 length equals 15 residues. Germline CDR1 and CDR2: SGHTA and FQGNSA. Trimming stripped 0 bases from V and 13 bases from J, with 16 bases between. The CDR3 sequence: CASSLAGNGAGPLHF. The CDR3 region has the DNA TGTGCCAGCAGCTTAGCGGGTAATGGGGCAGGCCCCCTCCACTTT.

As concerns this clonotype: A read error is likely, as this CDR3 ends without the conserved phenylalanine or tryptophan. The J gene is TRBJ2-5, the V gene TRBV20-1; no clear D gene. Between the trimmed V and J ends, which lost 5 bases and 5 bases, there was a span of 9 bases. Per germline, CDR1 DFQATT and CDR2 SNEGSKA (reference sequence). CDR3 length equals 11 residues. The CDR3 sequence is CSAGHTETQYL. The CDR3, as DNA: TGCAGTGCTGGCCATACGGAGACCCAGTACTTA.

There are a few counts of this clonotype. V and J are TRBV4-1 and TRBJ2-5; D tentatively fits TRBD1 or TRBD2 (6 bases each). The length of the CDR3 is 15 residues. Germline V gene sequence: CDR1 MGHRA, CDR2 YSYEKL. The V end was cut by 0 bases, the J end by 4 bases, with 12 bases between. This CDR3 reads CASSQDLRGVETQYF. The DNA for the CDR3 is TGCGCCAGCAGCCAAGATCTGAGGGGGGTAGAGACCCAGTACTTC.

The rearrangement joins TRBV12-3 or TRBV12-4 to TRBJ2-1, with 8 bases identical to TRBD2. Germline trimming cut 6 bases from V and 16 bases from J; bases unmatched to any gene: 11. The CDR3 consists of 12 residues. The CDR3 spells CASSPGTSIFFF. CDR3 nucleotide sequence: TGTGCCAGCAGCCCAGGGACTAGTATCTTCTTCTTC.

This clonotype was picked up a small number of times. The V and J genes are TRBV5-1 and TRBJ2-3; 14 bases are a match to TRBD2. The V segment lost 3 bases and the J segment 6 bases; nucleotides outside the gene matches: 9. This CDR3 spans 17 amino acids. Germline V gives CDR1 SGHRS, CDR2 YFSETQ. In nucleotides, the CDR3 is TGCGCCAGCAGCTCGCCTGGGACTAGCGGGGGTGCGGATACGCAGTATTTT. This gives the protein CASSSPGTSGGADTQYF.

The chain uses TRBV5-1 and TRBJ2-2, with TRBD1 matching over 7 bases. The germline CDR1 and CDR2 sequences are SGHRS and YFSETQ. With 4 bases clipped from V and 7 bases from J, the junction kept 7 bases outside the gene matches. The CDR3 extends over 14 amino acids. The CDR3 DNA is TGCGCCAGCAGCCCCGGACAGGTCAACGGGGAGCTGTTTTTT. This translates into CASSPGQVNGELFF.

As DNA, the CDR3 is TGTGCCAGCAGCTTGGCCGGGGGGCTTACCCTCTCCTACGAGCAGTACGTC. Translated: CASSLAGGLTLSYEQYV. The chain carries TRBV5-5 and TRBJ2-7, with D maybe TRBD2 (7 bases). Germline CDR1 and CDR2: SGHKS and YYEKEE (reference sequence). The ends were cut back, 0 bases at V and 0 bases at J, with 16 bases in the middle. CDR3 size: 17 residues.

There are a few counts of this clonotype. This chain links TRBV6-2 or TRBV6-3 with TRBJ2-3; D is possibly TRBD1 (6 bases). CDR1 MNHEY and CDR2 SVGEGT come from the germline V gene. Trimming removed 5 bases from V and 4 bases from J, with 13 bases in between. CDR3 length: 14 residues. The CDR3 protein is CASSTQGVADTQYF. DNA of the CDR3: TGTGCCAGCAGTACACAGGGTGTCGCAGATACGCAGTATTTT.

The chain combines TRBV4-3 with TRBJ2-1; TRBD1 agrees at 10 bases. Germline-derived CDR1 and CDR2 are LGHNA and YSLEER. The CDR3 extends over 15 amino acids. V was pared by 4 bases and J by 8 bases, with 8 bases of the junction left unmatched. CDR3 sequence (DNA): TGCGCCAGCAGCCGGGAGACAGGGGGCATAGATGAGCAGTTCTTC. Its protein is CASSRETGGIDEQFF.

V usage is TRBV9 and J usage is TRBJ2-3; 12 bases are a match to TRBD2. Trimming cost V 6 bases and J 5 bases; bases outside gene matches: 7. CDR3 length: 15 residues. CDR1 SGDLS and CDR2 YYNGEE come from the germline V gene. The CDR3 DNA reads TGTGCCAGCACCCTGACTAGCGGGGGCGGAGATACGCAGTATTTT. It codes for CASTLTSGGGDTQYF.

This clonotype was seen repeatedly, ten times or more. The V call is TRBV19, the J call TRBJ2-7; TRBD1 matches at 7 bases. The germline V gene has CDR1 LNHDA and CDR2 SQIVND (reference sequence). J was trimmed by 0 bases and V by 0 bases; bases with no gene match: 11. The CDR3 loop spans 18 amino acids. The CDR3 protein is CASSIDRGCRDSSYEQYV. The CDR3 DNA sequence: TGTGCCAGTAGTATAGATCGAGGATGTCGGGACAGCTCCTACGAGCAGTACGTC.

This clonotype was detected a few times. This rearrangement joins TRBV7-6 to TRBJ2-5; D is perhaps TRBD1 or TRBD2 (6 bases each). Looked up from germline, CDR1 is SGHVS and CDR2 is FNYEAQ. The CDR3 has 19 amino acids. V gave up 2 bases and J gave up 2 bases, with 24 bases separating them. The CDR3 nucleotides are TGTGCCAGCAGCTTACCCGCAAGACTTGGCGGGGACATTCAAGAGACCCAGTACTTC. Its protein is CASSLPARLGGDIQETQYF.

The chain uses TRBV3-1 and TRBJ1-5, with 8 bases lining up with TRBD1. Trimming removed 4 bases from V and 7 bases from J; junction bases left unmatched: 9. Germline CDR1 and CDR2: LGHDT and YNNKEL (reference sequence). CDR3 length equals 15 residues. The CDR3 nucleotides are TGTGCCAGCAGCCGAGGACAGGGAGGCGGGCAGCCCCAGCATTTT. Its translation: CASSRGQGGGQPQHF.

This clonotype was found once. The chain is built from TRBV15 and TRBJ2-1; D is unclear. This CDR3 has 15 residues. Germline V CDR1 and CDR2: LNHNV, YYDKDF (reference sequence). V lost 1 base and J lost 11, with 18 bases in between. DNA for the CDR3: TGTGCCACCAGCAGAGGTGAGCCGACGGTGGAAAAGCAGTTCTTC. Encoded protein: CATSRGEPTVEKQFF.

This clonotype was counted only a few times. The chain uses TRBV3-1 and TRBJ2-3; unclear D gene. The germline V gene encodes CDR1 LGHDT and CDR2 YNNKEL (reference sequence). The CDR3 covers 14 residues. V lost 2 bases to trimming and J lost 2 bases, with 8 bases between them. Here the CDR3 reads CASSQKAPTDTQYF. In DNA, the CDR3 is TGTGCCAGCAGCCAAAAAGCCCCCACAGATACGCAGTATTTT.

V is TRBV20-1 and J is TRBJ1-5; tentatively, D is TRBD1 (5 bases). V shed 5 bases and J shed 0 bases, with 8 bases lying between them. CDR3 length: 13 residues. Germline CDR1 reads DFQATT; CDR2 reads SNEGSKA (reference sequence). The CDR3 region is CSAVRDSNQPQHF. In DNA, the CDR3 is TGCAGTGCTGTCAGGGATAGCAATCAGCCCCAGCATTTT.

The gene calls are TRBV6-5 and TRBJ1-2, with 10 bases matching TRBD1. V lost 2 bases and J lost 1; bases outside the gene matches: 7. Germline V lookup: CDR1 MNHEY, CDR2 SVGAGI. There are 17 residues in the CDR3. DNA of the CDR3: TGTGCCAGCAGTTACCACTTGACAGGGGGCAGTAACTATGGCTACACCTTC. This sequence encodes CASSYHLTGGSNYGYTF.